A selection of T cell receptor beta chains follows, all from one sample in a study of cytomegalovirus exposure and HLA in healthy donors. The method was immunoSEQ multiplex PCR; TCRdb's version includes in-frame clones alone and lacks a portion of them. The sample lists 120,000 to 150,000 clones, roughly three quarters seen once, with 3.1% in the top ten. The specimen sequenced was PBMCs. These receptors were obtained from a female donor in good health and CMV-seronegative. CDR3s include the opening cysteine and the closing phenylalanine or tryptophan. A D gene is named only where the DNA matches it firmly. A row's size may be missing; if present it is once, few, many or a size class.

DNA: TGTGCCAGCGCCAACCTCGGGACAGACAACTATGGCTACACCTTC
CDR3: CASANLGTDNYGYTF
size: -
V: TRBV27
D: TRBD1
J: TRBJ1-2

DNA: TGTGCCAGCACCACAGGGTATGGCTACACCTTC
CDR3: CASTTGYGYTF
size: -
V: TRBV7-9
D: -
J: TRBJ1-2

DNA: TGTGCTAGCAGCTTAGAATTGGTTGGGCCGAACACCGGGGAGCTGTTTTTT
CDR3: CASSLELVGPNTGELFF
size: -
V: TRBV7-7
D: -
J: TRBJ2-2

DNA: TGTGCCAGCAGTTTCGGGGTAGCCTACGAGCAGTACTTC
CDR3: CASSFGVAYEQYF
size: -
V: TRBV27
D: -
J: TRBJ2-7

DNA: TGTGCCTGGACCTGGCGGGGGGGCACAGATACGCAGTATTTT
CDR3: CAWTWRGGTDTQYF
size: -
V: TRBV30
D: TRBD2
J: TRBJ2-3

DNA: TGTGCCAGCAGCCAGGGTAGCCCCTATAATTCACCCCTCCACTTT
CDR3: CASSQGSPYNSPLHF
size: -
V: TRBV5-7
D: -
J: TRBJ1-6

DNA: TGCAGCGTTGAAGAGGGACAGCCCTACGGCGGGGAGCAGTTCTTC
CDR3: CSVEEGQPYGGEQFF
size: -
V: TRBV29-1
D: TRBD1
J: TRBJ2-1

DNA: TGTGCCACCAGAGCGGGAGGAGGGACCATCTACGAGCAGTACTTC
CDR3: CATRAGGGTIYEQYF
size: -
V: TRBV11-3
D: TRBD2
J: TRBJ2-7

DNA: TGTGCCAGCAGCCCCGGACAGGGACGCTATAATTCACCCCTCCACTTT
CDR3: CASSPGQGRYNSPLHF
size: -
V: TRBV5-6
D: TRBD1
J: TRBJ1-6

DNA: TGCGCCAGCAGCCAAGACTTAAATAGCAATCAGCCCCAGCATTTT
CDR3: CASSQDLNSNQPQHF
size: -
V: TRBV4-1
D: -
J: TRBJ1-5

DNA: TGTGCCAGCAGTGCTCAGGGGGCAACCTACGAGCAGTACTTC
CDR3: CASSAQGATYEQYF
size: -
V: TRBV27
D: TRBD1
J: TRBJ2-7

DNA: TGCGCCAGCAGCCAAGGACCGGGGGTCTCCTACGAGCAGTACTTC
CDR3: CASSQGPGVSYEQYF
size: once
V: TRBV4-3
D: -
J: TRBJ2-7

DNA: TGTGCCAGCAGCCCCGGGACAGGGAGGGTAGAGACCCAGTACTTC
CDR3: CASSPGTGRVETQYF
size: -
V: TRBV7-9
D: TRBD1
J: TRBJ2-5

DNA: TGTGCCAGCAGCGTAAATCAGGGCGGATTGGACTACAATGAGCAGTTCTTC
CDR3: CASSVNQGGLDYNEQFF
size: -
V: TRBV9
D: -
J: TRBJ2-1

DNA: TGTGCCAGCAGTCGGATAACAGGGGTGAACACCGGGGAGCTGTTTTTT
CDR3: CASSRITGVNTGELFF
size: once
V: TRBV25-1
D: TRBD1
J: TRBJ2-2

DNA: TGTGCCAGCAGTTACTCGAGCGGAAGCACTAACTATGGCTACACCTTC
CDR3: CASSYSSGSTNYGYTF
size: -
V: TRBV6-5
D: -
J: TRBJ1-2

DNA: TGTGCTAGTGGCCGGACCGGGACAGGGGGCGTAGAGCAGTTCTTC
CDR3: CASGRTGTGGVEQFF
size: -
V: TRBV12-5
D: TRBD1
J: TRBJ2-1

DNA: TGTGCCAGCAGCAGGTCGGGTAGGGGAACTGGAAACACCATATATTTT
CDR3: CASSRSGRGTGNTIYF
size: -
V: TRBV7-9
D: -
J: TRBJ1-3

DNA: TGTGCCATCAGGGACAGGCACGGTCAGCCCCAGCATTTT
CDR3: CAIRDRHGQPQHF
size: -
V: TRBV10-3
D: TRBD1
J: TRBJ1-5

DNA: TGTGCCAGCAGTTTTGAGCCCCGGACAGACTTGAATCAGCCCCAGCATTTT
CDR3: CASSFEPRTDLNQPQHF
size: -
V: TRBV27
D: -
J: TRBJ1-5

DNA: TGTGCCATCAGTGATACGGGACTAGCGGGAGGCCCGCCGGGCACCGGGGAGCTGTTTTTT
CDR3: CAISDTGLAGGPPGTGELFF
size: -
V: TRBV10-3
D: TRBD2
J: TRBJ2-2

DNA: TGTGCCAGTCAGCGGGAGGAGGGCACAGATACGCAGTATTTT
CDR3: CASQREEGTDTQYF
size: -
V: TRBV7-9
D: TRBD2
J: TRBJ2-3

DNA: TGTGCCAGCAGTTACTCCCACAGGGACACTGAAGCTTTCTTT
CDR3: CASSYSHRDTEAFF
size: -
V: TRBV6-5
D: -
J: TRBJ1-1

DNA: TGCAGCGTTGGACAGTTAAACACCATATATTTT
CDR3: CSVGQLNTIYF
size: -
V: TRBV29-1
D: -
J: TRBJ1-3

DNA: TGTGCCAGCAGCCCAATGGCCCTTCGTGAAAAACTGTTTTTT
CDR3: CASSPMALREKLFF
size: few
V: TRBV2
D: -
J: TRBJ1-4

DNA: TGTGCCAGCAGCTTACTAAATAGCGGGGGTGAGCAGTTCTTC
CDR3: CASSLLNSGGEQFF
size: few
V: TRBV7-6
D: TRBD2
J: TRBJ2-1

DNA: TGTGCCACCAGCAGAGATGAAGGAGAAGACACTGAAGCTTTCTTT
CDR3: CATSRDEGEDTEAFF
size: -
V: TRBV15
D: -
J: TRBJ1-1

DNA: TGTGCCAGCAGCGGGGCAGGGATTTACACCGGGGAGCTGTTTTTT
CDR3: CASSGAGIYTGELFF
size: -
V: TRBV5-4
D: -
J: TRBJ2-2

DNA: TGTGCCAGCAGCTTAGGGGCGACCCGCTACGAGCAGTACTTC
CDR3: CASSLGATRYEQYF
size: -
V: TRBV7-2
D: -
J: TRBJ2-7

DNA: TGTGCCAGCAGCTTTGCGGGGGCCACTGAAGCTTTCTTT
CDR3: CASSFAGATEAFF
size: -
V: TRBV5-4
D: -
J: TRBJ1-1

DNA: TGCAGTGGGGGGGTCCAAGAGACCCAGTACTTC
CDR3: CSGGVQETQYF
size: -
V: TRBV20-1
D: -
J: TRBJ2-5

DNA: TGTGCCAGCAGTGACAGGGGAACCGCCACTGAAGCTTTCTTT
CDR3: CASSDRGTATEAFF
size: -
V: TRBV6-5
D: TRBD1
J: TRBJ1-1

DNA: TGTGCCAGCAGCGTTGGAGGGCAGGGGGCCCACGAGCAGTACTTC
CDR3: CASSVGGQGAHEQYF
size: -
V: TRBV9
D: TRBD1
J: TRBJ2-7

DNA: TGTGCCAGCAGTTCCACGGACAGCGGGGCCTACAATGAGCAGTTCTTC
CDR3: CASSSTDSGAYNEQFF
size: -
V: TRBV28
D: -
J: TRBJ2-1

DNA: TGTGCCAGCAGCTTCCACCAATACAGGCGACCTGGAAACACCATATATTTT
CDR3: CASSFHQYRRPGNTIYF
size: once
V: TRBV28
D: -
J: TRBJ1-3

DNA: TGTGCCAGCAGCCCCCTCGTGAACACTGAAGCTTTCTTT
CDR3: CASSPLVNTEAFF
size: -
V: TRBV7-2
D: -
J: TRBJ1-1

DNA: TGTGCCAGTAGTCCCCGAGGGGGAAACTATGGCTACACCTTC
CDR3: CASSPRGGNYGYTF
size: -
V: TRBV19
D: -
J: TRBJ1-2

DNA: TGTGCCAGCAACCCCGGCGGCGCTAGCACAGATACGCAGTATTTT
CDR3: CASNPGGASTDTQYF
size: -
V: TRBV5-4
D: -
J: TRBJ2-3

DNA: TGTGCCAGCAGAGAGGGAGCGGCCTCCTACAATGAGCAGTTCTTC
CDR3: CASREGAASYNEQFF
size: -
V: TRBV19
D: -
J: TRBJ2-1

DNA: TGCAGCGTTGAAGGGGGCGTTGGGGAGCAGTACTTC
CDR3: CSVEGGVGEQYF
size: -
V: TRBV29-1
D: -
J: TRBJ2-7